The rows below give T cell receptor beta chains drawn from one sample of a study of glioma-infiltrating T cells. TCRdb ran MiXCR on the multiplex PCR reads and lists one entry per CDR3 protein. The table has 300,000 to 450,000 distinct CDR3 sequences, more than 35% seen once. Input material: glioma tissue, nonneoplastic brain tissue, or PBMCs (not recorded which). The source is a human donor with low-grade glioma or glioblastoma, undergoing nonglioma brain surgery, or in good health (not recorded which). The CDR3 runs from the conserved cysteine through the conserved F or W. The D gene is left open where the match is weak. Rows give clone size only sometimes, using once, few, many, or a class for an expanded clone.

d_call,clone_size,v_call,j_call,cdr3_nt,cdr3_aa
NA,NA,TRBV12-5,TRBJ1-2,TGTGCTAGTGGTTCAGGGGTGGGAAACTATGGCTACACCTTC,CASGSGVGNYGYTF
TRBD2,NA,TRBV20-1,TRBJ2-5,TGCAGTGCAAACCCGGGACTAGCCGTTCAGGACCAGTACTTC,CSANPGLAVQDQYF
TRBD2,NA,TRBV20-1,TRBJ2-4,TGCAGTGCTAGAGAGGAGCGGGAATCCAAAAACATTCAGTACTTC,CSAREERESKNIQYF
NA,NA,TRBV28,TRBJ1-1,TGTGCCAGCAGTTTGACCCTGGGTGGCACTGAAGCTTTCTTT,CASSLTLGGTEAFF
NA,NA,TRBV5-4,TRBJ1-3,TGTGCCAGCAGCTTGGACCCGGGGGGAGGTGGAAACACCATATATTTT,CASSLDPGGGGNTIYF
TRBD1,NA,TRBV24-1,TRBJ2-3,TGTGCCACCAGTGACCCGGGACAGGGGCGCACAGATACGCAGTATTTT,CATSDPGQGRTDTQYF
NA,few,TRBV20-1,TRBJ2-3,TGCAGTGCTTATACGGTTTGGGGGAGTGGGAGCACAGATACGCAGTATTTT,CSAYTVWGSGSTDTQYF
NA,NA,TRBV29-1,TRBJ2-3,TGCAGCGTTGACGGGCCCGGCACAGATACGCAGTATTTT,CSVDGPGTDTQYF
NA,NA,TRBV7-4,TRBJ2-1,TGTGCCAGCAACGTCGGGCAGGGGGGCAGGTCCCCATCAGGCGATGAGCAGTTCTTC,CASNVGQGGRSPSGDEQFF
NA,few,TRBV7-2,TRBJ2-3,TGTGCCAGCAGCTTAGACCCGGGCAGCACAGATACGCAGTATTTT,CASSLDPGSTDTQYF
TRBD1,few,TRBV4-3,TRBJ1-2,TGCGCCAGCAGCCAAGTGGACAGGGGGATCTATGGCTACACCTTC,CASSQVDRGIYGYTF
TRBD1,many,TRBV27,TRBJ2-7,TGTGCCAGCAGTCCCGGGACAGGGGGCTACGAGCAGTACTTC,CASSPGTGGYEQYF
NA,NA,TRBV29-1,TRBJ2-1,TGCAGCGAGGAAAGGGGGAGTACCTACAATGAGCAGTTCTTC,CSEERGSTYNEQFF
TRBD2,few,TRBV20-1,TRBJ2-3,TGCAGTGCTAGTTCAATAACGGGAGGTACAGATACGCAGTATTTT,CSASSITGGTDTQYF
NA,NA,TRBV20-1,TRBJ2-7,TGCAGTGCTAGATCGACAATCTACGAGCAGTACTTC,CSARSTIYEQYF
NA,NA,TRBV7-2,TRBJ2-5,TGTGCCAGCAGCTTAGCGTACGACAGGTACCAAGAGACCCAGTACTTC,CASSLAYDRYQETQYF
NA,NA,TRBV28,TRBJ2-5,TGTGCCAGCAGTTTATGGACATTGGGGCCAGAGACCCAGTACTTC,CASSLWTLGPETQYF
NA,NA,TRBV19,TRBJ2-4,TGTGCCGCGGCCGGGTGGGACCGGAACATTCAGTACTTC,CAAAGWDRNIQYF
NA,few,TRBV7-2,TRBJ2-3,TGTGCCAGCAGCCCTAGGCCAGATTATACGCAGTATTTT,CASSPRPDYTQYF
NA,few,TRBV19,TRBJ1-5,TGTGCCAGTAGTATCCTACAGGGTCAAGGGCCCCAGCATTTT,CASSILQGQGPQHF
NA,many,TRBV27,TRBJ2-3,TGTGCCAGCAGTTTTTTCGACCCCGGCGCAGATACGCAGTATTTT,CASSFFDPGADTQYF
NA,NA,TRBV28,TRBJ1-4,TGTGCCAGCAGTTTATTAGGGGTTACTAATAAAAAACTGTTTTTT,CASSLLGVTNKKLFF
NA,few,TRBV15,TRBJ2-1,TGTGCCACCAACCAGGGGCTCGAATACAATGAGCAGTTCTTC,CATNQGLEYNEQFF
TRBD1,many,TRBV6-5,TRBJ2-3,TGTGCCAGCAGTTACCGCCGGGACAGGGAGGCAAGAGATACGCAGTATTTT,CASSYRRDREARDTQYF
NA,many,TRBV6-2/TRBV6-3,TRBJ2-3,TGTGCCAGCAGTTACCAGGGGCCTACGCAGTATTTT,CASSYQGPTQYF
NA,few,TRBV7-3,TRBJ2-3,TGTGCCAGCAGCTTCGGGACACCTACGCAGTATTTT,CASSFGTPTQYF
NA,NA,TRBV19,TRBJ2-3,TGTGCCACTTCGAGGAGCCGGGGGACAGATACGCAGTATTTT,CATSRSRGTDTQYF
TRBD2,few,TRBV4-3,TRBJ2-7,TGCGCCAGCAGCCAGTCTCGGGACTATGGGGCCTACGAGCAGTACTTC,CASSQSRDYGAYEQYF
TRBD2,NA,TRBV4-3,TRBJ2-1,TGCGCCAGCAGCGGCCTAGCGGGGGACAATGAGCAGTTCTTC,CASSGLAGDNEQFF
NA,once,TRBV20-1,TRBJ2-1,TGCAGTGCTAGAGGTCTAGCACAAGACCTTACCTACAATGAGAAGTTCTTC,CSARGLAQDLTYNEKFF
TRBD2,NA,TRBV27,TRBJ2-7,TGTGCCAGCTCACCACTCGGATCGACTAGCGGAATTTACGAGCAGTACTTC,CASSPLGSTSGIYEQYF
TRBD2,many,TRBV20-1,TRBJ2-7,TGCAGTGCTGGGACTAGCGGGAGGTACGAGCAGTACTTC,CSAGTSGRYEQYF
NA,NA,TRBV28,TRBJ2-3,TGTGCCAGAAGTTCACTGTACGGGGAAAAGGGGATCACAGATACGCAGTATTTT,CARSSLYGEKGITDTQYF
TRBD2,NA,TRBV7-2,TRBJ2-3,TGTGCCAGCAGCCCTTGGACTAGCAGGAGGATTACAGATACGCAGTATTTT,CASSPWTSRRITDTQYF
NA,NA,TRBV20-1,TRBJ2-1,TGCAGTGCTCCCCGGGGAAACTACGAGCAGTTCTTC,CSAPRGNYEQFF
NA,NA,TRBV9,TRBJ1-2,TGTGCCAGCAGCGCCCCTCTGAGGGACCCTGGGTACTATGGCTACACCTTC,CASSAPLRDPGYYGYTF
TRBD1,NA,TRBV6-5,TRBJ2-7,TGTGCCATCAGGCCAGGGGGGACAGGGCTCCACGAGCAGTACTTC,CAIRPGGTGLHEQYF
NA,few,TRBV6-1,TRBJ2-2,TGTGCCAGCAGACTGACTAGGTTAAGCGGGGAGCTGTTTTTT,CASRLTRLSGELFF
NA,NA,TRBV3-1,TRBJ1-2,TGTGCCAGCAGCCAGGCAGGGGTTAACTATGGCTACACCTTC,CASSQAGVNYGYTF
NA,NA,TRBV25-1,TRBJ2-2,TGTGCCAGCAGCGGAATTAGGGTGAACACCGGGGAGCTGTTTTTT,CASSGIRVNTGELFF
TRBD1,few,TRBV20-1,TRBJ2-3,TGCAGTGAATTTAAGTGGGGACAGGGGCCAGATACGCAGTATTTT,CSEFKWGQGPDTQYF
TRBD2,NA,TRBV7-2,TRBJ2-7,TGTGCCAACAGCTCCGAAACTAGCGGGACAGGCGAGCAGTACTTC,CANSSETSGTGEQYF
NA,many,TRBV6-2/TRBV6-3,TRBJ2-3,TGTGCCAGCAGCCCAGGGACGTTCCGGGCAGATACGCAGTATTTT,CASSPGTFRADTQYF
NA,NA,TRBV28,TRBJ2-7,TGTGCCAGCAATTTATCGCGACGGGCGGATAAATACCTCTACGAGCAGTACTTC,CASNLSRRADKYLYEQYF
TRBD1,NA,TRBV28,TRBJ2-7,TGTGCCAGCAGCTTAGTGGGGGACAGGGGTCTCTCCGAGCAGTACTTC,CASSLVGDRGLSEQYF
NA,many,TRBV7-2,TRBJ2-1,TGTGCCAGCAGCTTTCGGCGGGTCAATGAGCAGTTCTTC,CASSFRRVNEQFF
NA,few,TRBV28,TRBJ1-1,TGTGCCAGCAGTCCCGGGGGGGGGCCCGGCACTGAAGCTTTCTTT,CASSPGGGPGTEAFF
NA,NA,TRBV6-5,TRBJ2-3,TGTGCCAGCACCCCCGTTGGGGGGCGAACAGATACGCAGTATTTT,CASTPVGGRTDTQYF
NA,many,TRBV6-2/TRBV6-3,TRBJ1-5,TGTGCCAGCAGTTACTTTGAGGCAACGGGCAATCAGCCCCAGCATTTT,CASSYFEATGNQPQHF
NA,NA,TRBV2,TRBJ2-1,TGTGCCAGCACCGTCAACAGGGCCTACAATGAGCAGTTCTTC,CASTVNRAYNEQFF
TRBD1,once,TRBV13,TRBJ1-2,TGTTCCAGCAGCTACCCGGGACAGACAACCTATGGCTACACCTTC,CSSSYPGQTTYGYTF
NA,NA,TRBV28,TRBJ1-3,TGTGCCAGCAGTCCGGGTGCAGGGGACGGAAACACCATATATTTT,CASSPGAGDGNTIYF
NA,NA,TRBV7-9,TRBJ2-5,TGTGCCAGCAGCTTAGCAGGACCCCCGGGGGAGACCCAGTACTTC,CASSLAGPPGETQYF